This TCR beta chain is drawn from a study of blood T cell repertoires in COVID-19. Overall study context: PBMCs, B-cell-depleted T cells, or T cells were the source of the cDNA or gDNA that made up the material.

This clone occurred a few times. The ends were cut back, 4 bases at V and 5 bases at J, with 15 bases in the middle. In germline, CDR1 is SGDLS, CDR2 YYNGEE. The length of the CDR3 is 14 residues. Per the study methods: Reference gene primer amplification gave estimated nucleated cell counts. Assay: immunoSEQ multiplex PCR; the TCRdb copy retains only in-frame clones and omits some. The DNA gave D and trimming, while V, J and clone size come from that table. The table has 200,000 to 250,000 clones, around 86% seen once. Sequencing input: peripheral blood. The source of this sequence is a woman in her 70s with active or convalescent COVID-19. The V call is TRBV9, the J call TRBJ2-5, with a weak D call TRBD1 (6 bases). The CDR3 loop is CASSLLPDSETQYF. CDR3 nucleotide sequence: TGTGCCAGCAGCCTTCTCCCGGACAGCGAGACCCAGTACTTC.